This T cell receptor beta chain is drawn from a study of shared clonotypes between healthy human individuals. TCRdb's table, derived via immunoSEQ multiplex PCR, lists solely in-frame clones and lacks some. Of approximately 600,000 clones listed, 90% to 95% are singletons. Turning to this clone: Its antigen is as yet unknown.

Naive CD8 cells lacked CD45RO and underwent positive selection for CCR7, leaving out terminally differentiated effector memory CD45RA+ cells. Notes on the study in general: Limited genetic and exposure-history diversity came from having few donors.

Between the trimmed V and J ends, which lost 1 base and 7 bases, there was a span of 13 bases. The germline V gene encodes CDR1 MGHRA and CDR2 YSYEKL. There are 15 residues in the CDR3. Material for sequencing was naive CD8+ T cells sorted from blood. The clonotype originates from a woman in her twenties or thirties in good health. The chain combines TRBV4-1 with TRBJ1-4, with a possible D match to TRBD1 (6 bases). The CDR3 coding sequence is TGCGCCAGCAGCCAAGCGGGGGGCTCACTTGAAAAACTGTTTTTT. This translates into CASSQAGGSLEKLFF.